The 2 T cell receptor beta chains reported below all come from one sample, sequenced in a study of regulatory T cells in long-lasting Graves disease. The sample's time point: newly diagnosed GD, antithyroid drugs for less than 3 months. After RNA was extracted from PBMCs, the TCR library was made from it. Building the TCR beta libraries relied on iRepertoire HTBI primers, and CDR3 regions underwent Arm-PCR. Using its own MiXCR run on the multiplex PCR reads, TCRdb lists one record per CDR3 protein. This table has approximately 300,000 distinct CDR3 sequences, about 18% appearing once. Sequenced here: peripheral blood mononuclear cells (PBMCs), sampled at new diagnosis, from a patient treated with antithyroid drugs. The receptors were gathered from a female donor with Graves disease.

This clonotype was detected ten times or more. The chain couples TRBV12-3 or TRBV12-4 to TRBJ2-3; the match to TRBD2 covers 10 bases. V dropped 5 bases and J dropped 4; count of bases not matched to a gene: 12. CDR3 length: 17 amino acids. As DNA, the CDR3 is TGTGCCAGCAGTACAGGACTAGCGGTCCTTGGGGCAGATACGCAGTATTTT. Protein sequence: CASSTGLAVLGADTQYF.

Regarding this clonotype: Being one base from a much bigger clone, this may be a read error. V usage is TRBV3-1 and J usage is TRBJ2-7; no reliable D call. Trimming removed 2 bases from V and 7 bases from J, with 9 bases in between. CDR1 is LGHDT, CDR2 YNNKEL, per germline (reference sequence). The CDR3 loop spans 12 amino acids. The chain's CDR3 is CASSQRTVEQYF. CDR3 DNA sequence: TGTGCCAGCAGCCAAAGGACGGTTGAGCAGTACTTC.